This T cell receptor beta chain appears in the sequencing data of a study of shared clonotypes between healthy human individuals. Each unsorted sample relied on 100 million or so PBMCs as its source of genomic DNA. Profiling relied on immunoSEQ multiplex PCR, and the TCRdb table lists in-frame clones only, not all of them. Of 450,000 to 500,000 clones listed, around 80% are singletons. CDR1 and CDR2 from the germline V gene are MGHRA and YSYEKL. The V segment lost 5 bases and the J segment 8 bases; nucleotides outside the gene matches: 12. This CDR3 spans 15 amino acids. This clone was detected only a few times.

This chain connects TRBV4-1 to TRBJ1-2, with 9 nucleotides matching TRBD1. Specimen: PBMCs. This sequence was found in a woman aged 40 to 49 in good health. Some clones in this sample may be carry-over from other donors' samples. The CDR3 nucleotides read TGCGCCAGCAGCGGTACCCGGGGACAGGGAAGGGGCTACACCTTC. The encoded protein is CASSGTRGQGRGYTF.